Listed here are 7 T cell receptor beta chains from one sample, sequenced in a study of cytomegalovirus exposure and HLA in healthy donors. PCR was performed using 60 Vbeta and 13 Jbeta primers. Clones were sequenced by immunoSEQ multiplex PCR, and TCRdb holds only the in-frame ones, with some missing. The sample shows some 120,000 clones, 79% of them seen only once. What was sequenced was PBMCs. These receptor sequences come from a young man in good health and CMV-seropositive.

This clone has more than one count but fewer than ten. The chain carries TRBV10-3 and TRBJ2-7; maybe TRBD1 (5 bases). Trimming took off 6 bases at V and 3 bases at J, with 12 bases between the two ends. The CDR3 runs to 13 residues. CDR1 is ENHRY and CDR2 is SYGVKD in the germline V gene. The CDR3 region is CAIRPTGFYEQYF. CDR3 nucleotides: TGTGCCATCAGACCCACAGGATTCTACGAGCAGTACTTC.

The CDR3 DNA sequence: TGTGCCAGCAGCTGGCCCCCCGGGACAGATAATCAGCCCCAGCATTTT. It specifies CASSWPPGTDNQPQHF. The gene calls are TRBV5-8 and TRBJ1-5; 7 positions agree with TRBD1. CDR1 SGHTS and CDR2 YDEGEE come from the germline V gene. This CDR3 region has 16 residues. V trimming: 3 bases; J trimming: 4 bases; junction bases outside the gene matches: 10.

This chain uses TRBV7-3 with TRBJ2-5, with 11 bases aligning to TRBD2. The CDR3 extends over 16 amino acids. Germline V lookup: CDR1 SGHTA, CDR2 FQGTGA. V was pared by 5 bases and J by 7 bases, with 12 bases of the junction left unmatched. Written as DNA, the CDR3 is TGTGCCAGCAGCCCATCCGGGACTAGCGGCCGCGGGACCCAGTACTTC. Protein sequence: CASSPSGTSGRGTQYF.

This CDR3 reads CASSDSDGGVDTQYF. The CDR3 region has the DNA TGTGCCAGCAGTGACTCGGACGGGGGTGTGGATACGCAGTATTTT. This chain links TRBV6-4 with TRBJ2-3; the D gene is possibly TRBD2 (6 bases). V was clipped by 0 bases and J by 6 bases, with 13 bases between them. The V gene's germline CDR1 is MRHNA and CDR2 SNTAGT. The CDR3 has 15 amino acids.

The chain employs TRBV27 and TRBJ1-2; TRBD1 is a possible D gene (6 bases). Trimming took off 2 bases at V and 4 bases at J, with 14 bases between the two ends. Germline loops: CDR1 MNHEY, CDR2 SMNVEV (reference sequence). This CDR3 spans 15 amino acids. DNA for the CDR3: TGTGCCAGCAGTTTAGGCCAGGGGCTTATCTATGGCTACACCTTC. As protein: CASSLGQGLIYGYTF.

The CDR3 region is CATREGGSTEAFF. The DNA of the CDR3 is TGTGCTACCCGCGAGGGTGGATCCACTGAAGCTTTCTTT. The rearrangement joins TRBV6-6 to TRBJ1-1; D unresolved. Germline-derived CDR1 and CDR2 are MNHNY and SVGAGI (reference sequence). The CDR3 totals 13 residues.

The chain joins TRBV7-2 to TRBJ2-7; 8 positions agree with TRBD2. Per the germline V gene, CDR1 is SGHTA and CDR2 is FQGNSA. V lost 7 bases, J lost 6 bases, and 11 bases stayed unmatched. This CDR3 spans 14 amino acids. The CDR3 spells CASTKGREEGEQYF. In DNA, the CDR3 is TGTGCCAGCACCAAGGGGCGGGAGGAGGGCGAGCAGTACTTC. The full variable domain, its missing parts supplied by reference TRBV7-2 and TRBJ2-7, is GAGVSQSPSNKVTEKGKDVELRCDPISGHTALYWYRQSLGQGLEFLIYFQGNSAPDKSGLPSDRFSAERTGGSVSTLTIQRTQQEDSAVYLCASTKGREEGEQYFGPGTRLTVT.